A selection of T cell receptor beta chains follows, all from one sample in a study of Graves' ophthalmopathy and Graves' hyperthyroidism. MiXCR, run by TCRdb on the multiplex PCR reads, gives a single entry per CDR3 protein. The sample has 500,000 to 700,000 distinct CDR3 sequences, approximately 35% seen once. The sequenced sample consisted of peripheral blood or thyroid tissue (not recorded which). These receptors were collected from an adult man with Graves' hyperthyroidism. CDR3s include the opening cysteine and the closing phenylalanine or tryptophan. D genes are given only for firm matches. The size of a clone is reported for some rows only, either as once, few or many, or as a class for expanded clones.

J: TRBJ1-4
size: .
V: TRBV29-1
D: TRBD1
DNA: TGCAGCGTTGAAAGGGGGCTGAGGGAAAAACTGTTTTTT
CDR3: CSVERGLREKLFF

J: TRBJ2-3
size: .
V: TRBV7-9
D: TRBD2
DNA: TGTGCCAGCAGCTTCAGACTAGCGGGAGTGTCGGATACGCAGTATTTT
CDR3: CASSFRLAGVSDTQYF

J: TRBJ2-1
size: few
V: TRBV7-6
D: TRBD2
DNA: TGTGCCAGCAGCTCCGGGACTAGCGGAGGCAATGAGCAGTTCTTC
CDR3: CASSSGTSGGNEQFF

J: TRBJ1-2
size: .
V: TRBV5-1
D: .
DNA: TGCGCCAGCAGCTTGGAGGGGGTCAATGGCTACACCTTC
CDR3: CASSLEGVNGYTF

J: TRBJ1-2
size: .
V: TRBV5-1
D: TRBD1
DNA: TGCGCCAGCAGCCCTGGACAGGGGGCGAGTGGCTACACCTTC
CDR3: CASSPGQGASGYTF

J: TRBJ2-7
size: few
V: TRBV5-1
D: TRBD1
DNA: TGCGCCAGCAGCCTGGAACGAGACAGGGGATTCTACGAGCAGTACTTC
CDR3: CASSLERDRGFYEQYF

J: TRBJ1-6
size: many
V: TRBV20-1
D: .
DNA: TGCAGTGTCCCTCGGCCAGGGTATAATTCACCCCTCCACTTT
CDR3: CSVPRPGYNSPLHF

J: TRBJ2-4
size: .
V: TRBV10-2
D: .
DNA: TGCGCCAGCAGTGAGTCGGGGGATTCAAACATTCAGTACTTC
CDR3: CASSESGDSNIQYF

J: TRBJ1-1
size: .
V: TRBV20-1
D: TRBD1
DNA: TGCAGTGCCACGGGACAGACGGTAGCTTTCTTT
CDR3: CSATGQTVAFF

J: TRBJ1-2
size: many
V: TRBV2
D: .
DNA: TGTGCCAGCATGACCCAAGGGTTAAACTATGGCTACACCTTC
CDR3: CASMTQGLNYGYTF

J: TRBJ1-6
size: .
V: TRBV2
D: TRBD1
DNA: TGTGCCAGCAGTAAGGGGACAGGGGGCGATTCACCCCTCCACTTT
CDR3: CASSKGTGGDSPLHF

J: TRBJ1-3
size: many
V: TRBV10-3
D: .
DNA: TGTGCCATCAGGGGGGACGGAACTGGAAACACCATATATTTT
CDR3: CAIRGDGTGNTIYF

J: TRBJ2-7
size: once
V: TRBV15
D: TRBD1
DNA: TGTGCCACCAGCAGACGACAACGGACAGGGGGGAACTACGAGCAGTGCTTC
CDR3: CATSRRQRTGGNYEQCF

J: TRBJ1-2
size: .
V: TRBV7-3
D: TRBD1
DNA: TGTGCCAGCAGTCAAAACTCAAGACAGGGGATCCATGGCTACACCTTC
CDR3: CASSQNSRQGIHGYTF

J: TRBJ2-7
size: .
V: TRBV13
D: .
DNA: TGTGCCAGCAGCCCCGGGAGTCTGCGGGAGCAGTACTTC
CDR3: CASSPGSLREQYF

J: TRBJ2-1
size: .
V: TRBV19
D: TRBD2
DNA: TGTGCCAGTAGTCTAGCTAGCGGGAGCCATGAGCAGTTCTTC
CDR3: CASSLASGSHEQFF

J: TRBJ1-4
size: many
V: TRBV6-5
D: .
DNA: TGTGCCAGCATGGAACCTGGTCGTGGAAAACTGTTTTTT
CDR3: CASMEPGRGKLFF

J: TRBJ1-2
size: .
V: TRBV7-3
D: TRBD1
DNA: TGTGCCAGCAGCATACCCGGGACAGGGGTCCTCGGCTACACCTTC
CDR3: CASSIPGTGVLGYTF

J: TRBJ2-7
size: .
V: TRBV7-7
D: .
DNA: TGTGCTAGAAGTTGGCAGGGATTCGTCGAGCAGTACTTC
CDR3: CARSWQGFVEQYF

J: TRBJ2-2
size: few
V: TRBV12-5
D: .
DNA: TGTGCTAGTGGTTTGGTAGTCGGGGGAGACACCGGGGAGCTGTTTTTT
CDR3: CASGLVVGGDTGELFF

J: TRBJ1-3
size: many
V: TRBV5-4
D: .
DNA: TGTGCCAGCAGCTTAGGGGGGCTAGTTGGAAACACCATATATTTT
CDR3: CASSLGGLVGNTIYF

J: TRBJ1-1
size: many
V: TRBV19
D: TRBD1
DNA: TGTGCCAGTAGTTCTCCTCCGGGACAGGGGTGGGGCACTGAAGCTTTCTTT
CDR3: CASSSPPGQGWGTEAFF

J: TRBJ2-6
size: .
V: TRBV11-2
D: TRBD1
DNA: TGTGCCAGCAGCCCGTCCAGGGACAGGGGGCAGGATGGGGCCAACGTCCCGACTTTC
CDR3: CASSPSRDRGQDGANVPTF

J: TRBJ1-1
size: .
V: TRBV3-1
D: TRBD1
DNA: TGTGCCAGCAGCCAGACAGGGGGCGCGAAGGGCACTGAAGCTTTCTTT
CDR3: CASSQTGGAKGTEAFF

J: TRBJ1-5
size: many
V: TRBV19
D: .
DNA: TGTGCCAGTAGTCTGTTGGGGCCTAGCAATCAGCCCCAGCATTTT
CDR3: CASSLLGPSNQPQHF

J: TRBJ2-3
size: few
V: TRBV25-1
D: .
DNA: TGTGCCAGCAGTGTGTTGGATACGCAGTATTTT
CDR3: CASSVLDTQYF

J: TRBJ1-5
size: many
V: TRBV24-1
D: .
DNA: TGTGCCACCAGTGGGGCAGGGGTGCATCAGCCCCAGCATTTT
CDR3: CATSGAGVHQPQHF

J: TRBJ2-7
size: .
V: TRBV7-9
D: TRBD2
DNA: TGTGCCAGCAGCCCAAGACTAGCGGGGTCCTACGAGCAGTACTTC
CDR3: CASSPRLAGSYEQYF

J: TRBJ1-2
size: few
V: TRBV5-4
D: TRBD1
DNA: TGTGCCAGCAGCTTGGAGGCCCCGGGACAGGGGGCCGGTGGCTACACCTTC
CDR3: CASSLEAPGQGAGGYTF

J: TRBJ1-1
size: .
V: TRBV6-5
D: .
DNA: TGTGCCAGCAGTTACGTGGGGGGGAACACGGAAGCTTCCTTT
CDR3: CASSYVGGNTEASF

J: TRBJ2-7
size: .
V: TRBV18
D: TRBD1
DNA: TGTGCCAGCTCACCCATCCTTACAGGGGGCAGTTACGAGCAGTACTTC
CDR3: CASSPILTGGSYEQYF

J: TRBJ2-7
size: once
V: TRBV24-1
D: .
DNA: TGTGCCACCAGTGACCTGTCGGGACAAGACTCATCTTACGAGCAGTACTTC
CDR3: CATSDLSGQDSSYEQYF

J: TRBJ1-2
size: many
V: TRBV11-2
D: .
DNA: TGTGCCAGCAGCTTAGTCGACGTAACAGGTGGCTACACCTTC
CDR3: CASSLVDVTGGYTF

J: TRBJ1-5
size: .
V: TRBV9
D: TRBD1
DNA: TGTGCCAGCAGCGCTCGACAGGGAGAGGGTGAGCCCCACCATTTT
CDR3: CASSARQGEGEPHHF

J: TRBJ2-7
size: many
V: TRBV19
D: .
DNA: TGTGCCAGTAAAAAGGTCGGAACAGGGCCGTACGAGCAGTACTTC
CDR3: CASKKVGTGPYEQYF

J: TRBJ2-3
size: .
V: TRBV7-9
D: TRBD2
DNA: TGTGCCAGCAGCTTAGAGCGGGAGGGCCTCACAGATACGCAGTATTTT
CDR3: CASSLEREGLTDTQYF

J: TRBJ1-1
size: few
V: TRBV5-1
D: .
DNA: TGCGCCAGCAGCTTTGAACCGGGGGACCTTGGTATGAACACTGAAGCTTTCTTT
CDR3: CASSFEPGDLGMNTEAFF

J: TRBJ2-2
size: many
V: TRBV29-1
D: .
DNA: TGCAGCGTTGATCAGTGGGGGGGAGGGGGCACCGGGGAGCTGTTTTTT
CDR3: CSVDQWGGGGTGELFF

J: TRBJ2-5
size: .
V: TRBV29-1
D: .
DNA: TGCAGCGTTGCCGGGACACATCCCTACAATGAGCAGTACTTC
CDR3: CSVAGTHPYNEQYF

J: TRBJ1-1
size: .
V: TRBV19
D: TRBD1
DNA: TGTGCCAGTAGTATAGGACAGGGATTCGGTGAAGCTTTCTTT
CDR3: CASSIGQGFGEAFF

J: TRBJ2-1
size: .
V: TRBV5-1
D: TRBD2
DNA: TGCGCCAGCAGCGACGAGGGACTAGCGGCCAATGAGCAGTTCTTC
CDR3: CASSDEGLAANEQFF

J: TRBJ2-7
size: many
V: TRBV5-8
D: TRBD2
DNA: TGTGCCAGCAGCTTGGTAGCGGGGTCCCCCTACGAGCAGTACTTC
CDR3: CASSLVAGSPYEQYF

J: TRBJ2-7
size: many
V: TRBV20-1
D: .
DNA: TGCAGTGCTAGAGGCGTTCGGGACGGTTACGAGCAGTACTTC
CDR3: CSARGVRDGYEQYF

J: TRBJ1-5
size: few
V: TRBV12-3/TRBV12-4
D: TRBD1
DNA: TGTGCCAGCAGTCCAACCGGGACAGTAAATCAGCCCCAGCATTTT
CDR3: CASSPTGTVNQPQHF

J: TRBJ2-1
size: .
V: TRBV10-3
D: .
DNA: TGTGCCATCAGTGATCGGCAGGGGCTTGGGAATGAGCAGTTCTTC
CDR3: CAISDRQGLGNEQFF

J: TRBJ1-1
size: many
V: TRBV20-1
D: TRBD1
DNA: TGCAGTGCTAGTGAGGGGGCGGGAAACACTGAAGCTTTCTTT
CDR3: CSASEGAGNTEAFF

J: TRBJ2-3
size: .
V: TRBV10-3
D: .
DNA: TGTGCCATCAGTGATGTGGGCCGTTCCACAGATACGCAGTATTTT
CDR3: CAISDVGRSTDTQYF

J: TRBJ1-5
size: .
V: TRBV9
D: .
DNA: TGTGCCAGCAGCGTAGACCGTAGCCAAGAGACCCAGCATTTT
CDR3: CASSVDRSQETQHF

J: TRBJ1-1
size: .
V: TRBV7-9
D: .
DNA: TGTGCCAGCAGCTTAGAATGGGCGCCAGTCTCAAGGAACACTGAAGCTTTCTTT
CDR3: CASSLEWAPVSRNTEAFF